These T cell receptor beta chains were read from a single sample in a study of CD4 T cells in relation to SARS-CoV-2 and coronaviruses. Generated by immunoSEQ multiplex PCR, the TCRdb table keeps only in-frame clones and is missing some. Altogether about 21,000 clones are present, 70% to 80% being singletons, with the ten largest covering about an eighth. These TCRs' antigens remain unknown. Sequenced material: CD4+ T cells from PBMCs, cultured in vitro. Every receptor here comes from a human donor in good health. Each CDR3 is given with its conserved first and last residue. A D gene is named only where the DNA matches it firmly. A clone size is listed for some rows: how often the clone was seen (once, few, many), or a class if it is expanded.

cdr3_aa: CASAPSTGFYGYTF; cdr3_nt: TGTGCCAGCGCCCCTTCGACAGGATTCTATGGCTACACCTTC; d_call: NA; clone_size: NA; j_call: TRBJ1-2; v_call: TRBV5-6
cdr3_aa: CASSQEGGQGRDTQYF; cdr3_nt: TGCGCCAGCAGCCAAGAGGGCGGACAGGGTAGAGATACGCAGTATTTT; d_call: TRBD1; clone_size: NA; j_call: TRBJ2-3; v_call: TRBV5-1
cdr3_aa: CAISELRVGSYEQYF; cdr3_nt: TGTGCCATCAGTGAGCTCCGGGTCGGCTCCTACGAGCAGTACTTC; d_call: NA; clone_size: NA; j_call: TRBJ2-7; v_call: TRBV10-3
cdr3_aa: CASSPASGTSGYNEQFF; cdr3_nt: TGTGCCAGCAGCCCAGCCTCCGGGACTAGCGGTTACAATGAGCAGTTCTTC; d_call: TRBD2; clone_size: once; j_call: TRBJ2-1; v_call: TRBV3-1/TRBV3-2
cdr3_aa: CASTSTQGQGVSPLHF; cdr3_nt: TGTGCCAGCACCAGTACCCAGGGACAGGGTGTCTCACCCCTCCACTTT; d_call: TRBD1; clone_size: few; j_call: TRBJ1-6; v_call: TRBV9
cdr3_aa: CASSSSGVRSGELFF; cdr3_nt: TGTGCCAGCAGCAGTAGCGGGGTTCGGTCCGGGGAGCTGTTTTTT; d_call: TRBD2; clone_size: NA; j_call: TRBJ2-2; v_call: TRBV7-3
cdr3_aa: CASYSGGGNQPQHF; cdr3_nt: TGTGCCAGCTATTCAGGGGGCGGAAATCAGCCCCAGCATTTT; d_call: TRBD1; clone_size: NA; j_call: TRBJ1-5; v_call: TRBV28
cdr3_aa: CASSWGTSGKLYEQYF; cdr3_nt: TGTGCCAGCAGCTGGGGGACTAGCGGGAAGTTATACGAGCAGTACTTC; d_call: TRBD2; clone_size: NA; j_call: TRBJ2-7; v_call: TRBV5-6
cdr3_aa: CASSVGQGDTEAFF; cdr3_nt: TGTGCCAGCAGCGTGGGACAGGGTGATACTGAAGCTTTCTTT; d_call: TRBD1; clone_size: NA; j_call: TRBJ1-1; v_call: TRBV9
cdr3_aa: CASSLSAPNEAFF; cdr3_nt: TGTGCCAGCAGTTTATCGGCTCCGAATGAAGCTTTCTTT; d_call: NA; clone_size: few; j_call: TRBJ1-1; v_call: TRBV28
cdr3_aa: CASSPLNTEAFF; cdr3_nt: TGTGCCAGCTCACCATTGAACACTGAAGCTTTCTTT; d_call: NA; clone_size: NA; j_call: TRBJ1-1; v_call: TRBV18
cdr3_aa: CASSLSAGSIDEQFF; cdr3_nt: TGTGCCAGCAGCTTAAGCGCAGGGTCAATAGATGAGCAGTTCTTC; d_call: NA; clone_size: NA; j_call: TRBJ2-1; v_call: TRBV7-2
cdr3_aa: CSASFRAGETQYF; cdr3_nt: TGCAGTGCTAGTTTCAGGGCCGGGGAGACCCAGTACTTC; d_call: NA; clone_size: NA; j_call: TRBJ2-5; v_call: TRBV20-1
cdr3_aa: CASSYSTGEKLFF; cdr3_nt: TGTGCCAGCAGCTACAGCACCGGGGAAAAACTGTTTTTT; d_call: NA; clone_size: few; j_call: TRBJ1-4; v_call: TRBV2
cdr3_aa: CASSPVGTANTGELFF; cdr3_nt: TGTGCCAGCAGTCCCGTGGGGACAGCGAACACCGGGGAGCTGTTTTTT; d_call: TRBD1; clone_size: NA; j_call: TRBJ2-2; v_call: TRBV28
cdr3_aa: CASSTGGFEQYF; cdr3_nt: TGTGCCAGCTCTACGGGAGGGTTCGAGCAGTACTTC; d_call: TRBD2; clone_size: NA; j_call: TRBJ2-7; v_call: TRBV18
cdr3_aa: CASSSQGGIETQYF; cdr3_nt: TGCGCCAGCAGCTCCCAGGGCGGGATAGAGACCCAGTACTTC; d_call: NA; clone_size: NA; j_call: TRBJ2-5; v_call: TRBV5-1
cdr3_aa: CASSQEVRSSYNEQFF; cdr3_nt: TGTGCCAGCAGCCAAGAAGTTAGGAGCTCCTACAATGAGCAGTTCTTC; d_call: NA; clone_size: once; j_call: TRBJ2-1; v_call: TRBV3-1/TRBV3-2
cdr3_aa: CASSSPSSNQPQHF; cdr3_nt: TGTGCCAGCAGCTCTCCTTCTTCAAATCAGCCCCAGCATTTT; d_call: NA; clone_size: once; j_call: TRBJ1-5; v_call: TRBV28
cdr3_aa: CASSFETGNHQPQHF; cdr3_nt: TGTGCCAGTAGCTTCGAGACAGGGAATCATCAGCCCCAGCATTTT; d_call: TRBD1; clone_size: NA; j_call: TRBJ1-5; v_call: TRBV19
cdr3_aa: CASTVAGGRGYEQFF; cdr3_nt: TGTGCCAGCACCGTTGCCGGGGGCCGGGGGTATGAGCAGTTCTTC; d_call: NA; clone_size: once; j_call: TRBJ2-1; v_call: TRBV7-8
cdr3_aa: CASSQDRPVARGGYGYTF; cdr3_nt: TGTGCCAGCAGCCAAGATAGACCGGTTGCGAGGGGAGGCTATGGCTACACCTTC; d_call: NA; clone_size: NA; j_call: TRBJ1-2; v_call: TRBV3-1/TRBV3-2
cdr3_aa: CAITRTKTANTEAFF; cdr3_nt: TGTGCCATCACCAGGACAAAGACAGCGAACACTGAAGCTTTCTTT; d_call: NA; clone_size: NA; j_call: TRBJ1-1; v_call: TRBV10-3
cdr3_aa: CASSEAGGPSYEQYF; cdr3_nt: TGTGCCAGCAGTGAAGCGGGAGGGCCCTCCTACGAGCAGTACTTC; d_call: TRBD2; clone_size: NA; j_call: TRBJ2-7; v_call: TRBV6-1
cdr3_aa: CASSPGQGSVGGYTF; cdr3_nt: TGCGCCAGCAGCCCGGGACAGGGGTCTGTTGGTGGCTACACCTTC; d_call: TRBD1; clone_size: NA; j_call: TRBJ1-2; v_call: TRBV5-1
cdr3_aa: CSVEDFQGTEAFF; cdr3_nt: TGCAGCGTTGAAGATTTCCAGGGAACTGAAGCTTTCTTT; d_call: NA; clone_size: NA; j_call: TRBJ1-1; v_call: TRBV29-1
cdr3_aa: CASSQDRRIEAFF; cdr3_nt: TGTGCCAGCAGCCAAGACAGGCGAATTGAAGCTTTCTTT; d_call: NA; clone_size: NA; j_call: TRBJ1-1; v_call: TRBV4-2
cdr3_aa: CAWSGDRRTEAFF; cdr3_nt: TGTGCCTGGAGTGGGGACAGAAGGACTGAAGCTTTCTTT; d_call: TRBD1; clone_size: NA; j_call: TRBJ1-1; v_call: TRBV30
cdr3_aa: CASSPTDRRGQETQYF; cdr3_nt: TGTGCCAGCAGCCCAACGGACAGGAGGGGCCAAGAGACCCAGTACTTC; d_call: NA; clone_size: NA; j_call: TRBJ2-5; v_call: TRBV5-4